These T cell receptor beta chains were read from a single sample in a study of PD-L1 blockade in urothelial cancer. This table comes from immunoSEQ multiplex PCR, and its TCRdb copy is limited to in-frame clones, with some not included. Altogether roughly 50,000 clones are present, around nine tenths being singletons, with the ten largest covering less than 10%. The sample consisted of PBMCs, taken around atezolizumab (anti-PD-L1) treatment. These TCRs come from a man aged 60 to 75 with urothelial cancer. Each CDR3 is given with its conserved first and last residue.

j_call	v_call	cdr3_aa
TRBJ1-6	TRBV6-6	CASRLTGGANHSPLHF
TRBJ1-2	TRBV6-1	CASSSDRVHGYTF
TRBJ1-1	TRBV30	CAWRRTRNTEAFF
TRBJ1-5	TRBV30	CAWSVGGGSGQPQHF
TRBJ2-2	TRBV7-3	CASSEIAGGPGELFF
TRBJ2-1	TRBV11-3	CASSLARTSSTYNEQFF
TRBJ2-3	TRBV18	CASSPRVGGNTDTQYF
TRBJ2-3	TRBV23-1	CASSRRSGGAKDTQYF
TRBJ1-1	TRBV30	CAWSVQGEGTEAFF
TRBJ2-7	TRBV7-3	CASSLGGGAYEQYF
TRBJ2-7	TRBV5-6	CASSPGTSGGQFRGEQYF
TRBJ1-1	TRBV2	CASSRQGTNTEAFF
TRBJ1-1	TRBV6-5	CARWTSVGTEAFF
TRBJ2-2	TRBV7-2	CASSPSTGELFF
TRBJ2-4	TRBV28	CASTRRGAQRDLNIQYF
TRBJ1-2	TRBV14	CASSLAGGRSNYGYTF
TRBJ2-7	TRBV10-1	CASRASGTGSEQYF
TRBJ1-4	TRBV9	CASSRSDTVATNEKLFF
TRBJ1-2	TRBV7-6	CASSRGGFRGFLYGYTF
TRBJ2-1	TRBV9	CASSEDRAGYNEQFF
TRBJ2-3	TRBV18	CASSTGGFPDTQYF
TRBJ2-3	TRBV19	CASSPLRGTPSTDTQYF
TRBJ2-1	TRBV4-1	CASSRGTGGYNEQFF
TRBJ1-6	TRBV5-1	CASSSRSSYNSPLHF
TRBJ1-2	TRBV6-4	CASRDRGNGYTF
TRBJ1-2	TRBV11-2	CASSLDRRGGGYTF
TRBJ2-5	TRBV25-1	CASSGGGGRGETQYF
TRBJ2-2	TRBV6-4	CASSSDRENTGELFF
TRBJ2-2	TRBV25-1	CASSEFGDRVNTGELFF
TRBJ2-1	TRBV5-1	CASSFGVYNEQFF
TRBJ2-3	TRBV19	CASSISGSADTQYF
TRBJ2-7	TRBV29-1	CSVGPRQGSYEQYF
TRBJ1-2	TRBV9	CASSSGQNYGYTF
TRBJ2-2	TRBV18	CASSPLASNTGELFF
TRBJ2-7	TRBV18	CASSPQGAGYEQYF
TRBJ2-2	TRBV5-4	CASSLAARGTGELFF
TRBJ2-5	TRBV10-3	CAISMGHQETQYF
TRBJ2-2	TRBV5-1	CASSSGLAGVSTGELFF
TRBJ2-7	TRBV5-1	CASSVRGTGVSYEQYF
TRBJ2-1	TRBV6-1	CASSVEGQVSYNEQFF
TRBJ2-7	TRBV27	CASSIQVKYEQYF
TRBJ2-1	TRBV5-6	CASSFRDRVLWAYNEQFF